This T cell receptor (beta chain) was obtained from a study of cytomegalovirus exposure and HLA in healthy donors. General study findings and limits: The presence/absence work took it that sequencing depth was about the same across donors.

The study ran its PCR with 60 Vbeta and 13 Jbeta primers. Produced via immunoSEQ multiplex PCR; TCRdb's table is partial and in-frame only. This sample has over 100,000 clones; roughly three quarters occur once, and the top ten carry 1.3% to 1.5%. Germline loops: CDR1 SGHDT, CDR2 YYEEEE. The CDR3 is made up of 16 amino acids. V gave up 2 bases and J gave up 0 bases; unmatched junction bases: 5. A word on this clone: No antigen is known for it.

This sequence joins TRBV5-6 and TRBJ1-5; 7 bases line up with TRBD1. The source of this sequence is a middle-aged woman in good health and CMV-seronegative. The sequenced sample was PBMCs. In DNA, the CDR3 is TGTGCCAGCAGCTTTCAGGGGGTTCTTAGCAATCAGCCCCAGCATTTT. Protein sequence: CASSFQGVLSNQPQHF.